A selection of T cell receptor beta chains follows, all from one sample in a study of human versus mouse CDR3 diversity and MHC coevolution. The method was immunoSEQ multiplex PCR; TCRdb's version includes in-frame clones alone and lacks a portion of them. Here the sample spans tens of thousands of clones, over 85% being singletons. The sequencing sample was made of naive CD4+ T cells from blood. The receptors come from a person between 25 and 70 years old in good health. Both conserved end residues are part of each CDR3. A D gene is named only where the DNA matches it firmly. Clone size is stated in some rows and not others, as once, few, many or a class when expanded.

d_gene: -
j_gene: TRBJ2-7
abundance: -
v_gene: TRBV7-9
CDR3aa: CASSSAGEQYF
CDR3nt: TGTGCCAGCAGCTCGGCAGGCGAGCAGTACTTC

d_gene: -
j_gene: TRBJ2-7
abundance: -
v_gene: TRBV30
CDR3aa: CAWSVLGGSYEQYF
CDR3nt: TGTGCCTGGAGTGTACTGGGAGGATCCTACGAGCAGTACTTC

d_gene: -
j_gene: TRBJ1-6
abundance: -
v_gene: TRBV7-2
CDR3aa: CASSFGLGDSPLHF
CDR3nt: TGTGCCAGCAGCTTTGGACTCGGGGATTCACCCCTCCACTTT

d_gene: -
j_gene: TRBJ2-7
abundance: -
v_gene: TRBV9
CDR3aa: CASSTSGNLNEQYF
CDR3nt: TGTGCCAGCAGCACCTCCGGGAACCTCAACGAGCAGTACTTC

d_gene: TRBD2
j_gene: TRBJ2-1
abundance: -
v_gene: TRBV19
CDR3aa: CASSIDISGLAGSSEQFF
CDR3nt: TGTGCCAGTAGTATAGACATATCGGGACTAGCGGGAAGTAGTGAGCAGTTCTTC

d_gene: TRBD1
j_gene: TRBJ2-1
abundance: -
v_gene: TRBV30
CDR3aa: CAWRTGSYNEQFF
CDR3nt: TGTGCCTGGAGGACAGGGTCTTACAATGAGCAGTTCTTC

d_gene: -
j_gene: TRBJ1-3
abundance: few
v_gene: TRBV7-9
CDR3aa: CASSLVQGAGNTIYF
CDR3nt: TGTGCCAGCAGCTTAGTACAGGGTGCCGGAAACACCATATATTTT

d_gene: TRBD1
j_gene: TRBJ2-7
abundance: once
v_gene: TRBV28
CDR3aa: CASSLSRQGMEQYF
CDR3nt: TGTGCCAGCAGTTTATCCCGACAGGGTATGGAGCAGTACTTC

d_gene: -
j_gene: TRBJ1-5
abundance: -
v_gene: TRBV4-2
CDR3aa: CASSLDRDINQPQHF
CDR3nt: TGTGCCAGCAGCCTAGACCGGGACATCAATCAGCCCCAGCATTTT

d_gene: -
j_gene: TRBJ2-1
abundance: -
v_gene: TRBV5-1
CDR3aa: CASSFGGFSYNEQFF
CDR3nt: TGCGCCAGCAGCTTCGGCGGTTTCTCCTACAATGAGCAGTTCTTC

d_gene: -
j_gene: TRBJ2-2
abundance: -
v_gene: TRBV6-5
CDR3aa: CASSPSGVGGELFF
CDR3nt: TGTGCCAGCAGTCCAAGTGGAGTGGGCGGGGAGCTGTTTTTT

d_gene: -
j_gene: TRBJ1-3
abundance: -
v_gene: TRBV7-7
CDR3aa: CASSSGSGNTIYF
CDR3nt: TGTGCCAGCAGTTCAGGGTCCGGAAACACCATATATTTT

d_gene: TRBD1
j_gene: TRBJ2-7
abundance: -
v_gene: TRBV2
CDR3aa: CASRDRGNEQYF
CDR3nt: TGTGCCAGCAGGGACAGGGGCAACGAGCAGTACTTC

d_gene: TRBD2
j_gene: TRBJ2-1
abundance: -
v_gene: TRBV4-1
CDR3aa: CASSQGAGGINEQFF
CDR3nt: TGCGCCAGCAGCCAAGGAGCGGGGGGGATTAATGAGCAGTTCTTC

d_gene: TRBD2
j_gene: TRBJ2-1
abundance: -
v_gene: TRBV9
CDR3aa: CASSVGTSGREGEQFF
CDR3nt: TGTGCCAGCAGCGTCGGGACTAGCGGGAGGGAGGGAGAGCAGTTCTTC

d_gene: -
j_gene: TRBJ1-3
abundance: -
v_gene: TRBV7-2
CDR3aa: CASSLFTVGNTIYF
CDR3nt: TGTGCCAGCAGCTTATTCACAGTTGGAAACACCATATATTTT

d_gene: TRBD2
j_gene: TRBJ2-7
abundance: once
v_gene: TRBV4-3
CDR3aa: CASSRTLAGGSEQYF
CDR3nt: TGCGCCAGCAGCCGCACTCTAGCGGGAGGGAGCGAGCAGTACTTC

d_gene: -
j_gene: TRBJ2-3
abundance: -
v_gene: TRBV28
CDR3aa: CASSPSTDTQYF
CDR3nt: TGTGCCAGCAGCCCTTCCACAGATACGCAGTATTTT

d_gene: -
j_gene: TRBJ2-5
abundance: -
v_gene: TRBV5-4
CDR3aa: CASSPPGGSETQYF
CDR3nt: TGTGCCAGCAGCCCGCCCGGAGGGTCAGAGACCCAGTACTTC

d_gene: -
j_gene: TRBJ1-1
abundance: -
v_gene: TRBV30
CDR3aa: CAWAMEGTGTEAFF
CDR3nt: TGTGCCTGGGCGATGGAGGGTACCGGCACTGAAGCTTTCTTT

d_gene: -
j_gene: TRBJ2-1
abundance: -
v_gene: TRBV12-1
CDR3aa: CASSPRRWEYNEQFF
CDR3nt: TGTGCCAGCAGCCCCAGACGGTGGGAGTACAATGAGCAGTTCTTC

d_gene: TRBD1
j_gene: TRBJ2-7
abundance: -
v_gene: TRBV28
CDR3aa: CASSLSGQGTGEQYF
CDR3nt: TGTGCCAGCAGTTTATCCGGACAGGGCACAGGCGAGCAGTACTTC

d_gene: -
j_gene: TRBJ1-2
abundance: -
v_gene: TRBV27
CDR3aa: CASSNQWSGYTF
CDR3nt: TGTGCCAGCAGTAATCAGTGGTCTGGCTACACCTTC

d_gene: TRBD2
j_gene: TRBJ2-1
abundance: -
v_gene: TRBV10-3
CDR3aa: CAISGTSGSNEQFF
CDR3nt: TGTGCCATTTCCGGGACTAGCGGGAGCAATGAGCAGTTCTTC

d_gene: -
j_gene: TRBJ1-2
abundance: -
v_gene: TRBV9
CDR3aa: CASSVGEPRGYGYTF
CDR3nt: TGTGCCAGCAGCGTAGGTGAGCCGAGGGGGTATGGCTACACCTTC

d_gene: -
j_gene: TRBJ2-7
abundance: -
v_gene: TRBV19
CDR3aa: CASSIGGYEQYF
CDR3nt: TGTGCCAGTAGTATAGGCGGTTACGAGCAGTACTTC

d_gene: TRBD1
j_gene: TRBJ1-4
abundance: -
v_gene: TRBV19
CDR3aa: CASSPRTGFEKLFF
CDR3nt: TGTGCCAGTAGTCCTAGGACAGGGTTTGAAAAACTGTTTTTT

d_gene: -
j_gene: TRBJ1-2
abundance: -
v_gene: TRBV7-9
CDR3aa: CASSRRGGLANYGYTF
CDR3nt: TGTGCCAGCAGCCGCCGCGGTGGACTAGCTAACTATGGCTACACCTTC

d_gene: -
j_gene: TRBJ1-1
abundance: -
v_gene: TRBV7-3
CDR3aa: CASSQQGSTEAFF
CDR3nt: TGTGCCAGCAGCCAACAGGGTAGTACTGAAGCTTTCTTT

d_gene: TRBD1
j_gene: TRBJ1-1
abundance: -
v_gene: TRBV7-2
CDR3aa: CASSGQGANTEAFF
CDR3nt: TGTGCCAGCAGCGGACAGGGGGCCAACACTGAAGCTTTCTTT

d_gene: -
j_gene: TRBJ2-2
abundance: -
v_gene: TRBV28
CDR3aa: CASSRMGDLNTGELFF
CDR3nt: TGTGCCAGCTCTAGAATGGGGGACTTGAACACCGGGGAGCTGTTTTTT

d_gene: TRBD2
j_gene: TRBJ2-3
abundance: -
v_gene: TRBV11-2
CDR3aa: CASSLVAGGPADTQYF
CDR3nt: TGTGCCAGCAGCTTAGTCGCGGGGGGGCCAGCAGATACGCAGTATTTT

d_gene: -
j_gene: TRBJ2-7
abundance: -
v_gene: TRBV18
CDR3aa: CASSNGTPEQYF
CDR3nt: TGTGCCAGCTCAAACGGGACTCCCGAGCAGTACTTC

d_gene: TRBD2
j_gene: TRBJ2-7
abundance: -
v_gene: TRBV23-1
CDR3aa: CASRGSRDRLTSGSENEQYF
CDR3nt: TGCGCCAGCAGGGGTTCTCGGGACAGGCTTACTAGCGGGAGTGAAAACGAGCAGTACTTC

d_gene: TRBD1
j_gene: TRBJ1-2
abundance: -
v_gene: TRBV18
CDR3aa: CASSLRQGEGYTF
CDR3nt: TGTGCCAGCTCACTAAGACAGGGGGAAGGCTACACCTTC

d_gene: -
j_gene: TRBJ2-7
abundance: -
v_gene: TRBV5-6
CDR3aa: CASTPVSAGRPYEQYF
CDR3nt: TGTGCCAGCACCCCCGTGTCGGCAGGGCGGCCCTACGAGCAGTACTTC

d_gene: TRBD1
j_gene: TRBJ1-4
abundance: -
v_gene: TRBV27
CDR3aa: CASSLHTGATNEKLFF
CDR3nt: TGTGCCAGCAGCCTACACACAGGGGCCACTAATGAAAAACTGTTTTTT

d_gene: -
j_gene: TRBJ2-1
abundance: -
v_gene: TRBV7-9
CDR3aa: CASSSHYNEQFF
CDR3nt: TGTGCCAGCAGCTCCCACTACAATGAGCAGTTCTTC

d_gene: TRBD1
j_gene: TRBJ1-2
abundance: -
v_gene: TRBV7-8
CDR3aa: CASSLPPGQGEGYTF
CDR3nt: TGTGCCAGCAGCCTTCCTCCGGGACAGGGTGAAGGCTACACCTTC

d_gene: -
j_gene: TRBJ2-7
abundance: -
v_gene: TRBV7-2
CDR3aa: CASSFHRVGYEQYF
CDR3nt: TGTGCCAGCAGCTTCCACAGGGTAGGTTACGAGCAGTACTTC

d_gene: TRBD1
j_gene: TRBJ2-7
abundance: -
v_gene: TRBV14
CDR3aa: CASSRDRGRRDEQYF
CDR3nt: TGTGCCAGCAGTCGGGACAGGGGGCGCAGGGACGAGCAGTACTTC

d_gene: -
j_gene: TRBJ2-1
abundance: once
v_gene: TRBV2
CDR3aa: CASTLRGGGNNEQFF
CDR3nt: TGTGCCAGCACCCTCCGGGGTGGGGGCAACAATGAGCAGTTCTTC

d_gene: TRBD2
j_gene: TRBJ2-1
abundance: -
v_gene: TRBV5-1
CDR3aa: CASSFGGGPYNEQFF
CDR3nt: TGCGCCAGCAGCTTTGGGGGAGGGCCATACAATGAGCAGTTCTTC

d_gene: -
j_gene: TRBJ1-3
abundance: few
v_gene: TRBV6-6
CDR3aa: CASSYPAGISGNTIYF
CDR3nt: TGTGCCAGCAGTTACCCAGCAGGCATCTCTGGAAACACCATATATTTT

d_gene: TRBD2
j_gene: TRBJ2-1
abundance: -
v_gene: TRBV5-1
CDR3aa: CASSPSTSGTGHEQFF
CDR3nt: TGCGCCAGCAGCCCCTCGACTAGCGGGACAGGGCATGAGCAGTTCTTC

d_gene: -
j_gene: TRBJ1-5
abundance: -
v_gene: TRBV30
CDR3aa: CACIDSDSNQPQHF
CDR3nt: TGTGCCTGTATAGACAGCGATAGCAATCAGCCCCAGCATTTT

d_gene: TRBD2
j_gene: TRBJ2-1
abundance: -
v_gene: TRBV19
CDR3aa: CASSQGLAGGSSYNEQFF
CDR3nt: TGTGCCAGTAGCCAAGGACTAGCGGGGGGCAGCTCCTACAATGAGCAGTTCTTC

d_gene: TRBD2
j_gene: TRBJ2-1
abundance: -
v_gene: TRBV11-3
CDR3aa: CASSLELAGYNEQFF
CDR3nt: TGTGCCAGCAGCTTAGAACTAGCGGGGTACAATGAGCAGTTCTTC

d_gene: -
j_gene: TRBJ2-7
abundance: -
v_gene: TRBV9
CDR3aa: CASSVFRDSYEQYF
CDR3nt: TGTGCCAGCAGCGTCTTCAGGGACTCCTACGAGCAGTACTTC